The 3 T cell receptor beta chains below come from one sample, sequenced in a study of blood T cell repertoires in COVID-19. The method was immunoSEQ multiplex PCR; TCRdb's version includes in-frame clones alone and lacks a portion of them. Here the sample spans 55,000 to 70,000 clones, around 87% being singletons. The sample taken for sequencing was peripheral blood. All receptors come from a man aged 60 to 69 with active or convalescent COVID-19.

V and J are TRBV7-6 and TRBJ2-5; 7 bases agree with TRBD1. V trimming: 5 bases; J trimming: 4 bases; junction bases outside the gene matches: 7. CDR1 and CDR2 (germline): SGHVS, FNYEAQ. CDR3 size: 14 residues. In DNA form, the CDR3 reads TGTGCCAGCAGCCGCAACTCAGGGGGAGAGACCCAGTACTTC. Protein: CASSRNSGGETQYF.

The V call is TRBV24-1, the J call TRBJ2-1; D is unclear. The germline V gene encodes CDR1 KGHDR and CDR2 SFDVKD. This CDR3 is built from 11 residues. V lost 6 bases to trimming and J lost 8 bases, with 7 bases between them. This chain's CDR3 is CATSNRDEQFF. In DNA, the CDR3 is TGTGCCACCAGTAACCGCGATGAGCAGTTCTTC.

Here the CDR3 reads CASTSDRGSQHF. In DNA form, the CDR3 reads TGTGCCAGCACGTCAGATAGGGGGTCCCAGCATTTT. The chain combines TRBV2 with TRBJ1-5; possibly TRBD1 for D (6 bases). The length of the CDR3 is 12 residues. Germline CDR1 reads SNHLY; CDR2 reads FYNNEI. V lost 7 bases and J 11 bases, leaving 15 bases between the germline ends.